Shown below are 12 T cell receptor beta chains from a single sample sequenced in a study of blood T cell repertoires in COVID-19. The protocol was immunoSEQ multiplex PCR, while the TCRdb copy is restricted to in-frame clones and leaves out a portion. The sample has more than 70,000 clones; less than 90% are singletons. Sequencing was performed on peripheral blood. The receptors originated from an elderly man with active or convalescent COVID-19.

V is TRBV27 and J is TRBJ2-2; possibly TRBD1 for D (6 bases). Germline CDR1 reads MNHEY; CDR2 reads SMNVEV (reference sequence). Trimming stripped 5 bases from V and 4 bases from J, with 17 bases between. The CDR3 spans 16 residues. The DNA for the CDR3 is TGTGCCAGCAGTCCACAGGGCCTGTATCCCACCGGGGAGCTGTTTTTT. The encoded protein is CASSPQGLYPTGELFF.

A few counts support this clone. V usage is TRBV4-2 and J usage is TRBJ1-2; possible D gene TRBD1, 6 bases. Germline loops: CDR1 LGHNA, CDR2 YNFKEQ. The CDR3 contains 15 residues. V was cut by 0 bases and J by 4 bases, with 12 bases left in between. CDR3 DNA sequence: TGTGCCAGCAGCCAAGATCAGGGGAAGGGCTATGGCTACACCTTC. Protein: CASSQDQGKGYGYTF.

The V call is TRBV27, the J call TRBJ2-1, with 10 bases fitting TRBD1. V dropped 5 bases and J dropped 5; count of bases not matched to a gene: 3. CDR1 and CDR2 from the germline V gene are MNHEY and SMNVEV (reference sequence). CDR3 length: 14 residues. CDR3 in amino acids: CASSRQGAHNEQFF. The CDR3 bases are TGTGCCAGCAGTAGACAGGGGGCCCACAATGAGCAGTTCTTC.

J is TRBJ2-7 and V is TRBV10-3, with TRBD2 matching 13 bases. The CDR3 is 19 residues long. Germline V gene lookup returns CDR1 ENHRY and CDR2 SYGVKD. With V trimmed by 0 bases and J by 3 bases, 11 bases remained unmatched. The CDR3 DNA reads as TGTGCCATCAGTGAGTCGAGGACTAGCGGGAGCTCCGTGGGCTACGAGCAGTACTTC. It yields the protein CAISESRTSGSSVGYEQYF.

The chain recombines TRBV11-2 with TRBJ1-2, with D possibly TRBD1 on 5 matching bases. This CDR3 is built from 17 residues. V lost 6 bases, J lost 0 bases, and 20 bases lay in between. The germline gives CDR1 SGHAT, CDR2 FQNNGV. CDR3 loop: CASRRAFTGVANYGYTF. CDR3 nucleotide sequence: TGTGCCAGCAGGCGGGCTTTTACGGGGGTCGCTAACTATGGCTACACCTTC.

The chain recombines TRBV4-1 with TRBJ1-4, with 8 bases lining up with TRBD1. Per germline, CDR1 MGHRA and CDR2 YSYEKL. V shed 3 bases and J 12 bases; nucleotides not matched to a gene: 3. The CDR3 contains 12 residues. CDR3: CASSHSGGELFF. The DNA for the CDR3 is TGCGCCAGCAGCCATTCAGGGGGCGAACTGTTTTTT.

V is TRBV5-1 and J is TRBJ2-1; 14 positions agree with TRBD2. CDR3 length: 17 residues. Germline V gene sequence: CDR1 SGHRS, CDR2 YFSETQ. Trimming cost V 4 bases and J 4 bases; bases outside gene matches: 7. The CDR3 reads CASSPGTSGRGYNEQFF. In DNA form, the CDR3 reads TGCGCCAGCAGCCCGGGGACTAGCGGGAGAGGTTACAATGAGCAGTTCTTC.

In this sample, this clone turned up a few times. V usage is TRBV4-3 and J usage is TRBJ2-7; perhaps TRBD1 as D (6 bases). Per germline, CDR1 LGHNA and CDR2 YSLEER. CDR3 length equals 18 residues. Deletions cut 1 base from V and 2 bases from J, with 21 bases between. The CDR3 is CASSQALSYGTIPYEQYF. The CDR3 DNA follows: TGCGCCAGCAGCCAAGCCCTATCTTACGGGACAATTCCCTACGAGCAGTACTTC.

V is TRBV19 and J is TRBJ2-1, with 15 bases fitting TRBD2. CDR1 LNHDA and CDR2 SQIVND come from the germline V gene (reference sequence). The ends lost 9 bases at V and 4 bases at J; junction bases unmatched: 16. The CDR3 is 19 amino acids. The CDR3 bases are TGTGCCAGAAGTTCCCGGACTAGCGGGAGGGCCTTAGTGTACAATGAGCAGTTCTTC. Its translation: CARSSRTSGRALVYNEQFF.

The genes are TRBV5-4 and TRBJ1-2, with 7 nucleotides matching TRBD1. The CDR3 has 14 residues. CDR1 SGHNT and CDR2 YYREEE come from the germline V gene (reference sequence). The ends lost 0 bases at V and 2 bases at J; junction bases unmatched: 1. The CDR3 here is CASSLAGQNYGYTF. CDR3 coding DNA: TGTGCCAGCAGCTTGGCGGGACAGAACTATGGCTACACCTTC.

This clone has only one observation. Other DNA sequences in this specimen translate into the identical CDR3. The chain has TRBV6-4 and TRBJ1-6; D perhaps matches TRBD1 (6 bases). V lost 3 bases to trimming and J lost 7 bases, with 10 bases between them. The CDR3 totals 14 residues. Germline CDR1 is MRHNA and CDR2 is SNTAGT. The CDR3 loop reads CASSEGTRNSPLHF. In DNA, the CDR3 is TGTGCCAGCAGTGAAGGGACAAGAAATTCACCCCTCCACTTT.

The rearrangement joins TRBV11-3 to TRBJ2-3; 10 bases fit TRBD2. With 5 bases clipped from V and 5 bases from J, the junction kept 4 bases outside the gene matches. Germline lookup yields CDR1 SGHNT and CDR2 YENEEA. This CDR3 has 14 residues. CDR3 amino acids: CASSHRTSGDTQYF. The CDR3 DNA sequence: TGTGCCAGCAGCCACCGGACTAGCGGAGATACGCAGTATTTT.